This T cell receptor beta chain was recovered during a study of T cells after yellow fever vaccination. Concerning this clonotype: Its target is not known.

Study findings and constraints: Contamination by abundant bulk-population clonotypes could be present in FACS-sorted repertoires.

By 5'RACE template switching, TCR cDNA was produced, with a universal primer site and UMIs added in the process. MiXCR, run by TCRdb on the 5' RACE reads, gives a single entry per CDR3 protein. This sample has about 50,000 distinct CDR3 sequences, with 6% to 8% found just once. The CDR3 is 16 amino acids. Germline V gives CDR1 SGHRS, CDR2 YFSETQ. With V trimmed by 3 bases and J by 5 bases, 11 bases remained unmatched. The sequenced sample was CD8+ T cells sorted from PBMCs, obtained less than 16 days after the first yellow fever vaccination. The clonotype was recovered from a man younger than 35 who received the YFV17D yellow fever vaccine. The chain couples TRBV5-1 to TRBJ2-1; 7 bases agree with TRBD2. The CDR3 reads CASSSHPGLSNNEQFF. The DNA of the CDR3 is TGCGCCAGCAGCTCCCATCCGGGACTATCGAACAATGAGCAGTTCTTC.